The clone carrying this T cell receptor (beta chain) was picked up a small number of times. As yet, its antigen is unknown. This record comes from a study of cytomegalovirus exposure and HLA in healthy donors. Donors were nominally healthy when sampled, though unrecorded immune exposures were likely. PCR primers comprised 60 Vbeta and 13 Jbeta primers. This table comes from immunoSEQ multiplex PCR, and its TCRdb copy is limited to in-frame clones, with some not included. There are 80,000 to 100,000 clones in the sample; 73% occur only once, and under 4.5% lies in the top ten. Notes on the study in general: Reports indicated that the classifier achieved high specificity and sensitivity in diagnosing cytomegalovirus status.

Germline V gene lookup returns CDR1 MDHEN and CDR2 SYDVKM. This CDR3 has 15 residues. Input material: PBMCs. This TCR was recovered from a man aged 35-49 years in good health and CMV-seronegative. The chain recombines TRBV28 with TRBJ2-5; TRBD1 aligns across 9 bases. The DNA matches TRBJ2-7 better at its end, which makes the J call doubtful. CDR3 sequence: CASSSLGTGYYEQYF. CDR3 DNA sequence: TGTGCCAGCAGTTCTCTGGGGACAGGGTATTACGAGCAGTACTTC.